This T cell receptor (beta chain) comes out of a study of T cell responses to AZD1222 COVID-19 vaccine. V was pared by 1 base and J by 0 bases, with 10 bases between. The V gene's germline CDR1 is SEHNR and CDR2 FQNEAQ (reference sequence). The CDR3 runs 15 residues. A word on this clone: Its antigen is as yet unknown.

Points from the study as a whole: The donor cohort was predominantly white British with a female majority, and clonal diversity may have been underestimated. Regions left unmutated in variants are reportedly the target of nearly half of spike-specific TCRs.

TCRdb's copy holds only in-frame clones and misses some; the assay was immunoSEQ multiplex PCR. This sample has 140,000 or so clones, with 91% found just once. The chain links TRBV7-9 to TRBJ2-7; D is possibly TRBD2 (5 bases). This clonotype was obtained from an adult who received the MenACWY meningococcal vaccine as a control. The material sequenced was peripheral blood, taken 28 days after the second dose of the MenACWY control vaccine. The CDR3 DNA is TGTGCCAGCAGCTTAGGGTCCCGGGACTCCTACGAGCAGTACTTC. Its translation: CASSLGSRDSYEQYF.